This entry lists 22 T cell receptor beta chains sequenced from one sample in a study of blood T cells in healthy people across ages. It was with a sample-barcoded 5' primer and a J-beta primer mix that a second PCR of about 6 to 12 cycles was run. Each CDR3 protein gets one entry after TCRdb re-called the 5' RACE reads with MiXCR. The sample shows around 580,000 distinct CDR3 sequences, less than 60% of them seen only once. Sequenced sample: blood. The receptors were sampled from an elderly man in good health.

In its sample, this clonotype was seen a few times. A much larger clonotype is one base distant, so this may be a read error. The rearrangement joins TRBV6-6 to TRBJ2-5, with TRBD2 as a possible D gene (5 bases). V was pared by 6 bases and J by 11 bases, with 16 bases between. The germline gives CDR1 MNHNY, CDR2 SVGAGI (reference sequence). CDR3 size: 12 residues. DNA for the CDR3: TGTGCCAGCAGGTACCTCACCCGGGGTCAGTACTTC. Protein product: CASRYLTRGQYF.

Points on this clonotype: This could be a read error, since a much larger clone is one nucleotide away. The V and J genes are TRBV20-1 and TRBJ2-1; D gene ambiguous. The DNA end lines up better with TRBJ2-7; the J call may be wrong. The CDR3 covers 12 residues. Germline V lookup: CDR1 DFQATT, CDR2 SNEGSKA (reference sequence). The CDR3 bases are TGCAGTGCTGGGTTGAGATACAATGAGCAGTACTTC. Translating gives CSAGLRYNEQYF.

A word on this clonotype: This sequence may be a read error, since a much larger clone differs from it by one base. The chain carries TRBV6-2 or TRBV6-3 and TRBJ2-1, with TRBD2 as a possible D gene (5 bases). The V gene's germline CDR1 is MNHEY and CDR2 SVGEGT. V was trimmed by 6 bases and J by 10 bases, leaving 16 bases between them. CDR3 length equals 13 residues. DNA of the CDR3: TGTGCCAGCAGCTTCCTCGGGGTTGGGGAGCAGTTCTTC. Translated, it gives CASSFLGVGEQFF.

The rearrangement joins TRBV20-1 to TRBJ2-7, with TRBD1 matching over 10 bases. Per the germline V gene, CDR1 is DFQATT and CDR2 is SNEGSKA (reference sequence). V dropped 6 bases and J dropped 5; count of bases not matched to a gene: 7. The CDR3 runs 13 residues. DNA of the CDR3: TGCAGTGCCCCCGTGACAGGGGGCGACGAGCAGTACTTC. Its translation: CSAPVTGGDEQYF.

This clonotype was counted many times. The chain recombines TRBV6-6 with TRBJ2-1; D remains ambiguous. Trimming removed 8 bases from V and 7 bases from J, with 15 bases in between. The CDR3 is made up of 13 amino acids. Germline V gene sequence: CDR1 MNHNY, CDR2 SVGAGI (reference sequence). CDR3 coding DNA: TGTGCCAGCGGAATTCAGGAAGGGAATGAGCAGTTCTTC. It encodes CASGIQEGNEQFF.

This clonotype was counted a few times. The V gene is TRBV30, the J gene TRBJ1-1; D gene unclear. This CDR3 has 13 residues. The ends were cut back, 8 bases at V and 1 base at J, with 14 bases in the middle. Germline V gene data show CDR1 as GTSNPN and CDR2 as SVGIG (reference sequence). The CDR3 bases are TGTGCCGTCGAGGTCAGACAGAACACTGAAGCTTTCTTT. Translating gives CAVEVRQNTEAFF.

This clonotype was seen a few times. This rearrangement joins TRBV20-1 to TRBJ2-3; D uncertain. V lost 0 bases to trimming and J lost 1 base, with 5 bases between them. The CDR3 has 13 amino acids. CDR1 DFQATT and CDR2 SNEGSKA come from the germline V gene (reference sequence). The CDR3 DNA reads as TGCAGTGCTAGAGATACCGGCACAGATACGCAGTATTTT. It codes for CSARDTGTDTQYF.

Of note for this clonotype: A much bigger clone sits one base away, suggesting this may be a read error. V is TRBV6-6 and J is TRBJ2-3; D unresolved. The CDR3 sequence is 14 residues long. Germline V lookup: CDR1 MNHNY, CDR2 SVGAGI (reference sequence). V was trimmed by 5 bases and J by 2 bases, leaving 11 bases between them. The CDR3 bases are TGTGCCAGCAGTGACCCGGAAGACACAGATACGCAGTATTTT. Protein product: CASSDPEDTDTQYF.

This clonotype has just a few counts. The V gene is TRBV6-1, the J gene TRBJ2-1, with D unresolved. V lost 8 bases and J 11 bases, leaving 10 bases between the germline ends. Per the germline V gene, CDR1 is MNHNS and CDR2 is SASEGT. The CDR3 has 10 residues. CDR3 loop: CASWAEKQFF. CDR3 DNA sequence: TGTGCCAGCTGGGCCGAAAAGCAGTTCTTC.

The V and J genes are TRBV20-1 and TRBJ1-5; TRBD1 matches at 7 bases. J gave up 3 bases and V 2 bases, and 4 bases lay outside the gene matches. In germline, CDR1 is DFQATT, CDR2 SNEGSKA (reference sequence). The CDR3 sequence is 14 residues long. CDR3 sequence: CSARKGQNNQPQHF. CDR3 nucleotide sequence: TGCAGTGCTAGAAAGGGACAGAACAATCAGCCCCAGCATTTT.

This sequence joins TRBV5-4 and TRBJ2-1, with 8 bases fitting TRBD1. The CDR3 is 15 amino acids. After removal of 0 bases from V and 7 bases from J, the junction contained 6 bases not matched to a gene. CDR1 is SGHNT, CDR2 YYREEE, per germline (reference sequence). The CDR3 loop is CASSLGQGSQNEQFF. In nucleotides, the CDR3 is TGTGCCAGCAGCTTGGGACAGGGGAGTCAGAATGAGCAGTTCTTC.

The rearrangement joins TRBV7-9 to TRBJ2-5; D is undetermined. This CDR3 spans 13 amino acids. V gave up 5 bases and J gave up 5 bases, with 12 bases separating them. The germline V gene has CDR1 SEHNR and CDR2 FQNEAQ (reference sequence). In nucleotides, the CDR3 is TGTGCCAGCAGCCCGCAGAGGATGGAGACCCAGTACTTC. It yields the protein CASSPQRMETQYF.

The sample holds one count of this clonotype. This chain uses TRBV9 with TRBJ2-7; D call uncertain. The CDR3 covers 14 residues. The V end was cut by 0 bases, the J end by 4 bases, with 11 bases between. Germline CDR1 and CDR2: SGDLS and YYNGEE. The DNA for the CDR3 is TGTGCCAGCAGCGTAGGAGGCAGCAGATACGAGCAGTACTTC. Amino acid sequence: CASSVGGSRYEQYF. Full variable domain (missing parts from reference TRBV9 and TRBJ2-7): DSGVTQTPKHLITATGQRVTLRCSPRSGDLSVYWYQQSLDQGLQFLIQYYNGEERAKGNILERFSAQQFPDLHSELNLSSLELGDSALYFCASSVGGSRYEQYFGPGTRLTVT.

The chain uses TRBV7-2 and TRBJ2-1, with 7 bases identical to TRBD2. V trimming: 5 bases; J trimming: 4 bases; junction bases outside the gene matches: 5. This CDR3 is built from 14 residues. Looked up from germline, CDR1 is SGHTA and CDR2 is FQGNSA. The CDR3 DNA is TGTGCCAGCAGCAGCCCGGGGGGATACAATGAGCAGTTCTTC. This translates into CASSSPGGYNEQFF.

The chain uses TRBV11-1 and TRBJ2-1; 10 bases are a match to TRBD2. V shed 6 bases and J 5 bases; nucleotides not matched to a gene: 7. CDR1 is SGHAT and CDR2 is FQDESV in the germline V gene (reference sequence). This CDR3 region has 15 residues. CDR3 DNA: TGTGCCAGCAGGATAAGCGGGAGGGCACACAATGAGCAGTTCTTC. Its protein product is CASRISGRAHNEQFF.

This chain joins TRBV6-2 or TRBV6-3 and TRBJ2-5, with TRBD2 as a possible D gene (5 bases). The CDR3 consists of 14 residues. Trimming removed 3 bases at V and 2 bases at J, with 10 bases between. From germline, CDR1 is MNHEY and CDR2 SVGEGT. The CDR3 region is CASSYVAYQETQYF. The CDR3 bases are TGTGCCAGCAGTTATGTAGCGTATCAAGAGACCCAGTACTTC.

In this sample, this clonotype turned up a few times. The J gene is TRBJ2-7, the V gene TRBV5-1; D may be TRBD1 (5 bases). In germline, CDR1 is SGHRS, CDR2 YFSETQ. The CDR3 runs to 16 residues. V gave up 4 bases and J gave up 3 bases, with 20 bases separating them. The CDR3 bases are TGCGCCAGCAGCGAAGTCCAGGGCGGTTGGCACTACGAGCAGTACTTC. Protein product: CASSEVQGGWHYEQYF. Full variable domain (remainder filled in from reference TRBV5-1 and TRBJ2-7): KAGVTQTPRYLIKTRGQQVTLSCSPISGHRSVSWYQQTPGQGLQFLFEYFSETQRNKGNFPGRFSGRQFSNSRSEMNVSTLELGDSALYLCASSEVQGGWHYEQYFGPGTRLTVT.

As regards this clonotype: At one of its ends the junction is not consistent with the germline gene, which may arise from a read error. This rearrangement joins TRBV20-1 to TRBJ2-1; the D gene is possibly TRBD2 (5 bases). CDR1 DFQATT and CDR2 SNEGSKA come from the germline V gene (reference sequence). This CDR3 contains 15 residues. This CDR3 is CSAGDTRLALGEQFF. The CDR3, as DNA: TGCAGTGCTGGAGACACCCGGCTAGCTCTCGGTGAGCAGTTCTTC.

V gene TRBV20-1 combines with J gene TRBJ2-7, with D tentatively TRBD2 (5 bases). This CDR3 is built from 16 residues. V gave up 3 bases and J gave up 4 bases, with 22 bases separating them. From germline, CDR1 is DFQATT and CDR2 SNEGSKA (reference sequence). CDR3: CSASRGGNPLIYEQYF. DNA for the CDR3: TGCAGTGCTAGCCGGGGTGGTAACCCCCTAATTTACGAGCAGTACTTC.

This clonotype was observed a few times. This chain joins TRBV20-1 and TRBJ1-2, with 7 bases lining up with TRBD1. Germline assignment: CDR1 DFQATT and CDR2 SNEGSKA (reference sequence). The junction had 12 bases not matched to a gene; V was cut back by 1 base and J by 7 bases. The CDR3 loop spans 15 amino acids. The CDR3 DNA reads TGCAGTGCTAGAGCCACAGGGGTCCCCAAGTTTGGCTACACCTTC. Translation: CSARATGVPKFGYTF.

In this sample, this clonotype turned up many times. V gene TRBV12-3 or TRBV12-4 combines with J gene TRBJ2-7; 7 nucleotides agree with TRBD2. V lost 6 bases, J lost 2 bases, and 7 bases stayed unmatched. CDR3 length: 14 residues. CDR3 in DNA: TGTGCCAGCAGCCCTAGACTAGCTGCCTACGAGCAGTACTTC. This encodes CASSPRLAAYEQYF.

CDR3 sequence reads: CASSYSGTETFF. In nucleotides, the CDR3 is TGTGCCAGCAGTTACTCAGGAACCGAAACTTTCTTT. This chain uses TRBV6-6 with TRBJ1-1; unclear D gene. V was trimmed by 0 bases and J by 12 bases, leaving 11 bases between them. From germline, CDR1 is MNHNY and CDR2 SVGAGI (reference sequence). The CDR3 is made up of 12 amino acids.